These T cell receptor beta chains were read from a single sample in a study of T cells in Graves' hyperthyroidism and ophthalmopathy. A single record per CDR3 protein comes from TCRdb applying MiXCR to the multiplex PCR reads. Among hundreds of thousands of distinct CDR3 sequences listed, about 19% were seen once. The material sequenced was blood. The receptors originated from a woman aged 45-65 years with Graves' hyperthyroidism that later progressed to Graves' ophthalmopathy. Both conserved end residues are part of each CDR3. The D gene is left open where the match is weak.

TRBV10-3,TRBD2,TRBJ2-1,CAISAVSGGNNEQFF
TRBV5-1,-,TRBJ1-3,CASSLDGGNTIYF
TRBV6-2/TRBV6-3,-,TRBJ2-7,CASSVEWKAYEQYF
TRBV20-1,TRBD2,TRBJ2-3,CSARTTSRQYF
TRBV20-1,TRBD2,TRBJ2-3,CSPAGGPSTDTQYF
TRBV29-1,TRBD1,TRBJ1-1,CSVIRDRVNTEAFF
TRBV6-2/TRBV6-3,TRBD1,TRBJ2-3,CASSYSTGGTQYF
TRBV19,-,TRBJ2-2,CARVGGRLSGELFF
TRBV3-1,-,TRBJ1-6,CASSPQVLGYVNSPLHF
TRBV20-1,-,TRBJ2-1,CSARDRHASSYNEQFF
TRBV12-3/TRBV12-4,TRBD1,TRBJ1-3,CASSTIRDRGPRSGSTIYF
TRBV20-1,TRBD2,TRBJ2-7,CSASSGASGVYEQYF
TRBV6-1,TRBD1,TRBJ1-1,CASRTGTGYLSTEAFF
TRBV10-1,TRBD2,TRBJ2-7,CASSEGSGGALNEQYF
TRBV25-1,-,TRBJ2-5,CATGSGGRLTQYF
TRBV5-1,-,TRBJ1-5,CASSQVGGRTYQPQHF
TRBV20-1,-,TRBJ2-7,CSAIRQTSYEQYF
TRBV13,-,TRBJ2-6,CASRPGRPSGANVLTF
TRBV27,-,TRBJ2-7,CASSDGVQRSPSYEQYF
TRBV12-3/TRBV12-4,-,TRBJ1-4,CASSLPTEKLFF
TRBV18,TRBD1,TRBJ1-6,CASSPKSGGIYNSPLHF
TRBV27,-,TRBJ1-2,CASSWRGNYGYTF
TRBV5-8,TRBD1,TRBJ2-7,CASSWTGGDEQYF
TRBV12-3/TRBV12-4,-,TRBJ2-7,CASSKDPTGSYEQYF